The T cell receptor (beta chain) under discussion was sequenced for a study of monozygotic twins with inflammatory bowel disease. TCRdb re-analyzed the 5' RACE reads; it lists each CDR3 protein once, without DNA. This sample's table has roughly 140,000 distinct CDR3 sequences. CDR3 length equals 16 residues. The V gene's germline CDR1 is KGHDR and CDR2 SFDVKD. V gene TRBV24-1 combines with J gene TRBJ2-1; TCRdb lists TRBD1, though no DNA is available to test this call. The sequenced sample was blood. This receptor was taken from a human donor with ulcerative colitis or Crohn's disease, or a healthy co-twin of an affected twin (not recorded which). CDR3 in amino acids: CATSDGQASSYNEQFF.